A selection of T cell receptor beta chains follows, all from one sample in a study of OX40 agonist ivuxolimab in advanced cancers. Produced via immunoSEQ multiplex PCR; TCRdb's table is partial and in-frame only. This sample has some 96,000 clones, with approximately 91% found just once. Here the sequenced sample was CD4+ or CD8+ T cells sorted from blood, taken in a trial of the OX40 agonist ivuxolimab. The receptor source for this set is an adult with an advanced solid tumor such as melanoma, head and neck, liver or kidney cancer. Both conserved end residues are part of each CDR3. Each record gives: clone size, D gene, J gene, V gene, CDR3 protein, CDR3 DNA. The D gene is left open where the match is weak. For some rows the clone size is stated as once, few or many, or as a class when expanded; others skip it.

>.|.|TRBJ2-7|TRBV5-1
CASSNQVTYEQYF
TGCGCCAGCAGCAATCAAGTAACCTACGAGCAGTACTTC
>.|.|TRBJ2-1|TRBV7-9
CASSRDSVIEQFF
TGTGCCAGCAGCCGGGACTCCGTGATTGAGCAGTTCTTC
>.|TRBD2|TRBJ2-5|TRBV5-4
CASSSVRGGETQYF
TGTGCCAGCAGCTCGGTTCGGGGGGGAGAGACCCAGTACTTC
>.|TRBD1|TRBJ2-3|TRBV10-2
CASSGGRQGSDTQYF
TGCGCCAGCAGTGGGGGGAGACAGGGGTCAGATACGCAGTATTTT
>.|.|TRBJ2-1|TRBV6-1
CASTKGLSGADEQFF
TGTGCCAGCACTAAAGGGCTCTCTGGCGCCGATGAGCAGTTCTTC
>.|TRBD2|TRBJ2-5|TRBV5-1
CASSWTSNQETQYF
TGCGCCAGCAGCTGGACTAGCAATCAAGAGACCCAGTACTTC
>.|TRBD1|TRBJ1-1|TRBV30
CAWISGTGEAFF
TGTGCCTGGATCAGCGGGACAGGGGAGGCTTTCTTT
>.|TRBD2|TRBJ2-3|TRBV15
CATSRETSGADTQYF
TGTGCCACCAGCAGAGAAACTAGCGGGGCAGATACGCAGTATTTT
>few|TRBD2|TRBJ2-1|TRBV5-1
CASSLDSGVSEQFF
TGCGCCAGCAGCTTGGATAGCGGGGTCAGTGAGCAGTTCTTC
>.|.|TRBJ1-3|TRBV27
CASSTSGNSGNTIYF
TGTGCCAGCAGCACAAGTGGGAACTCTGGAAACACCATATATTTT
>.|.|TRBJ1-5|TRBV6-1
CASSDPGFNQPQHF
TGTGCCAGCAGTGACCCTGGATTTAATCAGCCCCAGCATTTT
>.|TRBD2|TRBJ2-1|TRBV6-1
CASSEGSGSRRNEQFF
TGTGCCAGCAGTGAAGGGAGCGGGAGCCGTCGCAATGAGCAGTTCTTC
>.|.|TRBJ1-1|TRBV9
CASSRAQLNTEAFF
TGTGCCAGCAGCCGGGCACAGTTGAACACTGAAGCTTTCTTT
>.|.|TRBJ2-1|TRBV10-3
CAINPDYSSYNEQFF
TGTGCCATCAATCCCGACTATAGCTCCTACAATGAGCAGTTCTTC
>.|.|TRBJ1-4|TRBV18
CASSPVGGGLANEKLFF
TGTGCCAGCTCACCGGTCGGCGGGGGCTTAGCTAATGAAAAACTGTTTTTT
>.|.|TRBJ2-7|TRBV29-1
CSVETGPSYEQYF
TGCAGCGTTGAGACCGGGCCCTCCTACGAGCAGTACTTC
>.|.|TRBJ2-1|TRBV9
CASSVIDSSYNEQFF
TGTGCCAGCAGCGTAATTGACAGTTCCTACAATGAGCAGTTCTTC
>.|.|TRBJ2-1|TRBV4-2
CASSQLGGAETEQFF
TGTGCCAGCAGCCAATTGGGGGGGGCCGAGACTGAGCAGTTCTTC
>many|.|TRBJ1-1|TRBV19
CASSVSLGWGTEAFF
TGTGCCAGTAGTGTCTCCCTCGGTTGGGGTACTGAAGCTTTCTTT
>.|TRBD2|TRBJ2-7|TRBV11-3
CASSLEGGRAFYEQYF
TGTGCCAGCAGCTTAGAAGGCGGGAGGGCCTTCTACGAGCAGTACTTC
>.|.|TRBJ1-2|TRBV6-6
CASSYLRGNYGYTF
TGTGCCAGCAGTTACCTAAGGGGAAACTATGGCTACACCTTC
>.|.|TRBJ2-1|TRBV5-1
CASRTSGTVYNEQFF
TGCGCCAGCAGAACCTCCGGTACAGTCTACAATGAGCAGTTCTTC
>.|.|TRBJ2-3|TRBV19
CASSIGGALTDTQYF
TGTGCCAGTAGTATCGGTGGGGCTTTAACAGATACGCAGTATTTT
>.|TRBD2|TRBJ2-1|TRBV5-1
CASSFMSSGTGEQFF
TGCGCCAGCAGCTTTATGTCTAGCGGAACGGGAGAGCAGTTCTTC
>.|.|TRBJ2-1|TRBV28
CASSFLGYNEQFF
TGTGCCAGCAGTTTCCTGGGATACAATGAGCAGTTCTTC
>.|TRBD2|TRBJ2-7|TRBV7-8
CASSLGGTGSGRFYEQYF
TGTGCCAGCAGCTTAGGCGGAACCGGTAGCGGGAGGTTCTACGAGCAGTACTTC
>.|TRBD2|TRBJ2-1|TRBV5-1
CASSSFSSGKEFF
TGCGCCAGCAGCTCCTTCAGTAGCGGGAAGGAGTTCTTC
>.|TRBD2|TRBJ2-5|TRBV5-1
CASSSSGTLQETQYF
TGCGCCAGCAGCTCGAGCGGGACCCTCCAAGAGACCCAGTACTTC
>few|.|TRBJ1-2|TRBV5-6
CASSLRQPTFYGYTF
TGTGCCAGCAGCTTAAGACAGCCTACCTTCTATGGCTACACCTTC
>.|.|TRBJ2-7|TRBV9
CASSVGGKGEQYF
TGTGCCAGCAGCGTAGGAGGGAAGGGCGAGCAGTACTTC
>once|TRBD1|TRBJ2-7|TRBV5-4
CASSREQGTTYEQYF
TGTGCCAGCAGCCGGGAACAGGGGACCACTTACGAGCAGTACTTC
>.|TRBD2|TRBJ2-7|TRBV10-1
CASSESNQRGTYEQYF
TGCGCCAGCAGTGAGTCGAACCAGCGGGGAACCTACGAGCAGTACTTC
>.|.|TRBJ2-6|TRBV7-8
CASSLAVANVLTF
TGTGCCAGCAGCTTAGCGGTAGCAAACGTCCTGACTTTC
>.|.|TRBJ2-7|TRBV19
CASSIDPGYEQYF
TGTGCCAGTAGTATAGATCCCGGCTACGAGCAGTACTTC
>.|TRBD1|TRBJ1-5|TRBV5-8
CASSTGQSNQPQHF
TGTGCCAGCAGCACGGGACAGTCCAATCAGCCCCAGCATTTT
>once|TRBD1|TRBJ1-4|TRBV5-1
CASSAQGTEEKLFF
TGCGCCAGCAGCGCACAGGGGACAGAAGAAAAACTGTTTTTT
>.|TRBD1|TRBJ1-5|TRBV7-9
CASSSNVGQGAGQPQHF
TGTGCCAGCAGCTCTAATGTGGGACAGGGGGCCGGTCAGCCCCAGCATTTT
>.|TRBD1|TRBJ1-2|TRBV19
CASSPQGANYGYTF
TGTGCCAGTAGCCCACAGGGGGCGAACTATGGCTACACCTTC
>.|.|TRBJ1-2|TRBV6-5
CASSYSLRDYGYTF
TGTGCCAGCAGTTACTCATTGAGGGATTATGGCTACACCTTC
>.|.|TRBJ2-5|TRBV15
CATSRDRQAQYF
TGTGCCACCAGCAGAGATAGGCAGGCCCAGTACTTC
>.|.|TRBJ2-3|TRBV6-6
CASSLGGAMTDTQYF
TGTGCCAGCAGTTTAGGGGGGGCCATGACAGATACGCAGTATTTT
>.|.|TRBJ2-1|TRBV18
CASSPDTAEQFF
TGTGCCAGCTCACCGGATACGGCTGAGCAGTTCTTC
>.|TRBD1|TRBJ1-6|TRBV6-5
CASSVRGPDNSPLHF
TGTGCCAGCAGTGTAAGGGGGCCGGATAATTCACCCCTCCACTTT
>.|TRBD1|TRBJ1-2|TRBV28
CASSVQGRAGYTF
TGTGCCAGCAGTGTACAGGGGCGGGCTGGCTACACCTTC
>few|.|TRBJ1-2|TRBV28
CASSWSTENYGYTF
TGTGCCAGCAGTTGGTCCACGGAGAACTATGGCTACACCTTC
>.|.|TRBJ2-1|TRBV9
CASSVLELNEQFF
TGTGCCAGCAGCGTACTTGAGCTTAATGAGCAGTTCTTC
>.|.|TRBJ2-1|TRBV6-1
CASSETVTGEQFF
TGTGCCAGCAGTGAAACAGTTACAGGGGAGCAGTTCTTC
>.|TRBD1|TRBJ2-3|TRBV5-1
CASSLGTGGLSDTQYF
TGCGCCAGCAGCTTGGGGACAGGGGGGTTGTCAGATACGCAGTATTTT
>.|.|TRBJ2-7|TRBV5-1
CASSLVGREIEQYF
TGCGCCAGCAGCTTGGTGGGTAGGGAGATCGAGCAGTACTTC
>.|.|TRBJ1-1|TRBV5-1
CASSTTGISNTEAFF
TGCGCCAGCAGCACAACAGGGATCTCGAACACTGAAGCTTTCTTT